This paragraph reports one T cell receptor (beta chain). Its antigen is as yet unknown. After constant-region reverse-primer amplification, full-length variable regions underwent semi-nested PCR with Nested Universal Primer A. TCRdb processed the 5' RACE reads anew with MiXCR; each CDR3 protein has one entry. The sample records approximately 40,000 distinct CDR3 sequences, 22% being singletons. Treg sorting used a CD4+CD25+CD127-/low gate. Broader study findings: Tumor memory CD4+ T cell TCR gene usage clustered with blood and lymph node memory CD4+ cells and lymph node naive CD4+ cells. Greatest tumor Treg TCR overlap was with tumor naive CD4+ cells. The larger-cohort validation was restricted to a single TCR beta V-J rearrangement rather than whole repertoires.

The material sequenced was Tregs sorted from blood. The TCR originated in a female donor with breast cancer.

The CDR3 region is CSARGFFSSDTQYF. As DNA, the CDR3 is TGCAGTGCTAGAGGATTTTTTAGCTCAGATACGCAGTATTTT. The chain has TRBV20-1 and TRBJ2-3; D unresolved. Trimming left V 1 base short and J 4 bases short, with 12 bases between. Germline values: CDR1 DFQATT, CDR2 SNEGSKA (reference sequence). The CDR3 contains 14 residues.